The 20 T cell receptor beta chains below come from one sample, sequenced in a study of T cell changes during pregnancy in multiple sclerosis. Using immunoSEQ multiplex PCR, the repertoire was profiled, and TCRdb retains in-frame clones only, with some absent. The data contain tens of thousands of clones, approximately 87% of them singletons. The starting material was CD8+ T cells from peripheral blood mononuclear cells, obtained after pregnancy. The receptors stem from a female donor with multiple sclerosis, enrolled in a pregnancy study.

This clone was counted once. One end of the junction does not line up with germline, which may come from a read error. This same CDR3 is encoded by further DNA sequences in the sample. The CDR3 DNA reads TGTGCCAGCAGCTTGTACACCCTGAACACCGAAGCTTTCTTT. This gives the protein CASSLYTLNTEAFF. The chain links TRBV5-6 to TRBJ1-1; no firm D call. The CDR3 spans 14 residues. The V gene's germline CDR1 is SGHDT and CDR2 YYEEEE.

The rearrangement uses TRBV5-6 and TRBJ1-1, with 7 bases aligning to TRBD1. CDR3 length equals 15 residues. Germline assignment: CDR1 SGHDT and CDR2 YYEEEE. V lost 0 bases to trimming and J lost 4 bases; unmatched junction nucleotides: 6. Here the CDR3 reads CASSLEWAGGTEAFF. CDR3 sequence (DNA): TGTGCCAGCAGCTTGGAGTGGGCAGGGGGCACTGAAGCTTTCTTT.

Here the CDR3 reads CASSQGPTPVEQYF. The DNA for the CDR3 is TGCGCCAGCAGCCAAGGTCCTACCCCGGTGGAGCAGTACTTC. The chain joins TRBV4-1 to TRBJ2-7; no clear D gene. This CDR3 region has 14 residues. The germline CDR1 and CDR2 sequences are MGHRA and YSYEKL. V gave up 1 base and J gave up 7 bases, with 14 bases separating them.

This sequence joins TRBV9 and TRBJ1-6; D uncertain. Germline V CDR1 and CDR2: SGDLS, YYNGEE. Trimming shortened V by 3 bases and J by 9 bases, and 13 bases separated the two germline ends. This CDR3 spans 14 amino acids. For the CDR3, the DNA is TGTGCCAGCAGCGCCCCTTACGAGGGTTCACCCCTCCACTTT. It codes for CASSAPYEGSPLHF.

The chain has TRBV13 and TRBJ2-7; D may be TRBD1 (5 bases). Trimming left V 4 bases short and J 7 bases short, with 11 bases between. The germline V gene encodes CDR1 PRHDT and CDR2 FYEKMQ (reference sequence). The CDR3 contains 12 residues. The CDR3 loop reads CASSSQGLEQYF. In DNA, the CDR3 is TGTGCCAGCAGCTCGCAGGGTCTAGAGCAGTACTTC.

The chain uses TRBV13 and TRBJ1-4; the match to TRBD1 covers 8 bases. The germline V gene encodes CDR1 PRHDT and CDR2 FYEKMQ (reference sequence). There are 15 residues in the CDR3. With V trimmed by 5 bases and J by 8 bases, 10 bases remained unmatched. The CDR3 coding sequence is TGTGCCAGCAGCCCAAGTGGACAGGGAGGCGAAAAACTGTTTTTT. It encodes CASSPSGQGGEKLFF.

The chain uses TRBV9 and TRBJ2-7; 8 nucleotides line up with TRBD2. The V and J ends lost 3 bases and 2 bases, in that order; junction bases with no gene match: 4. Looked up from germline, CDR1 is SGDLS and CDR2 is YYNGEE. CDR3 length equals 14 residues. In nucleotides, the CDR3 is TGTGCCAGCAGCGAGGGGGGACTAGCCTACGAGCAGTACTTC. It codes for CASSEGGLAYEQYF.

The rearrangement links TRBV19 to TRBJ2-7; D call uncertain. This CDR3 is 13 amino acids long. Germline CDR1 reads LNHDA; CDR2 reads SQIVND (reference sequence). V shed 5 bases and J shed 0 bases, with 8 bases lying between them. Here the CDR3 DNA reads TGTGCCAGTAGTCTCGAGAGCTCCTACGAGCAGTACTTC. As protein: CASSLESSYEQYF. The full variable domain, with the rest looked up from reference TRBV19 and TRBJ2-7, is DGGITQSPKYLFRKEGQNVTLSCEQNLNHDAMYWYRQDPGQGLRLIYYSQIVNDFQKGDIAEGYSVSREKKESFPLTVTSAQKNPTAFYLCASSLESSYEQYFGPGTRLTVT.

The chain is built from TRBV2 and TRBJ1-2; maybe TRBD1 (5 bases). Trimming shortened V by 10 bases and J by 2 bases, and 11 bases separated the two germline ends. Per the germline V gene, CDR1 is SNHLY and CDR2 is FYNNEI. The CDR3 runs 12 residues. The CDR3 reads CAIGTPNYGYTF. CDR3 sequence (DNA): TGTGCCATCGGGACTCCCAACTATGGCTACACCTTC.

J is TRBJ2-1 and V is TRBV6-1; the match to TRBD2 covers 9 bases. V shed 0 bases, J shed 3 bases, and the junction held 0 bases outside the gene matches. The CDR3 covers 15 residues. CDR1 is MNHNS and CDR2 is SASEGT in the germline V gene. CDR3 protein: CASSEAAGGYNEQFF. In DNA, the CDR3 is TGTGCCAGCAGTGAAGCAGCGGGGGGCTACAATGAGCAGTTCTTC.

The V and J genes are TRBV6-6 and TRBJ2-1; perhaps TRBD2 as D (6 bases). The CDR3 consists of 13 residues. CDR1 is MNHNY, CDR2 SVGAGI, per germline (reference sequence). V shed 0 bases and J shed 10 bases, with 10 bases lying between them. CDR3 sequence reads: CASSYSGGGEQFF. CDR3 sequence (DNA): TGTGCCAGCAGTTACTCTGGGGGAGGCGAGCAGTTCTTC.

This sequence joins TRBV6-1 and TRBJ2-7; 13 bases align to TRBD2. The CDR3 spans 15 residues. V was pared by 5 bases and J by 5 bases, with 6 bases of the junction left unmatched. Germline CDR1 MNHNS, CDR2 SASEGT. CDR3 sequence (DNA): TGTGCCAGCAGTCTCGAACTAGCGGGGGGGAACGAGCAGTACTTC. Encoded protein: CASSLELAGGNEQYF.

The chain combines TRBV4-1 with TRBJ1-1, with 10 bases lining up with TRBD1. Germline V CDR1 and CDR2: MGHRA, YSYEKL. There are 15 residues in the CDR3. J lost 4 bases, V lost 3 bases, and 5 bases had no gene match. DNA of the CDR3: TGCGCCAGCAGCCATCGACAGGGGGCGAGCACTGAAGCTTTCTTT. It codes for CASSHRQGASTEAFF.

The chain employs TRBV28 and TRBJ2-3; 9 nucleotides match TRBD2. The CDR3 length is 18 residues. V was pared by 5 bases and J by 5 bases, with 17 bases of the junction left unmatched. The V gene's germline CDR1 is MDHEN and CDR2 SYDVKM. The CDR3 reads CASSLGFRRGGHGDTQYF. CDR3 nucleotide sequence: TGTGCCAGCAGTCTGGGGTTCCGGCGGGGGGGCCACGGAGATACGCAGTATTTT.

In DNA form, the CDR3 reads TGTGCCACCAGCAGGGACAGTTTGGCGTACATTCAGTACTTC. This sequence encodes CATSRDSLAYIQYF. The rearrangement joins TRBV15 to TRBJ2-4; the D gene is possibly TRBD1 (6 bases). The CDR3 has 14 residues. Trimming removed 3 bases from V and 8 bases from J, with 14 bases in between. Germline V gene lookup returns CDR1 LNHNV and CDR2 YYDKDF (reference sequence).

V and J are TRBV7-2 and TRBJ1-5; D gene unclear. There are 18 residues in the CDR3. The germline CDR1 and CDR2 sequences are SGHTA and FQGNSA. Trimming left V 2 bases short and J 1 base short, with 18 bases between. CDR3 loop: CASSLWAASGGSNQPQHF. The DNA of the CDR3 is TGTGCCAGCAGCTTATGGGCAGCCTCGGGAGGGAGCAATCAGCCCCAGCATTTT.

The gene calls are TRBV2 and TRBJ2-7; D perhaps matches TRBD2 (6 bases). Trimming removed 11 bases from V and 9 bases from J, with 20 bases in between. Germline CDR1 and CDR2: SNHLY and FYNNEI. CDR3 size: 12 residues. The CDR3 sequence is CASRDGGIGQYF. DNA for the CDR3: TGTGCCTCCCGGGACGGAGGGATCGGGCAGTACTTC.

The chain links TRBV27 to TRBJ1-1; D ambiguous. The CDR3 length is 13 residues. Trimming cost V 3 bases and J 7 bases, with 12 bases left between them. Germline CDR1 is MNHEY and CDR2 is SMNVEV (reference sequence). Written as DNA, the CDR3 is TGTGCCAGCAGTTTTGACGGGGAGGGTGAAGCTTTCTTT. This gives the protein CASSFDGEGEAFF.

This chain connects TRBV30 to TRBJ2-7, with 9 bases aligning to TRBD1. CDR1 and CDR2 from the germline V gene are GTSNPN and SVGIG (reference sequence). The CDR3 extends over 14 amino acids. The V and J ends lost 2 bases and 1 base, in that order; junction bases with no gene match: 3. This CDR3 is CAWSQGTGSYEQYF. As DNA, the CDR3 is TGTGCCTGGAGTCAAGGGACAGGGTCCTACGAGCAGTACTTC.

This clone is a singleton in its sample. The rearrangement links TRBV7-9 to TRBJ1-2; D remains unclear. Germline CDR1 SEHNR, CDR2 FQNEAQ (reference sequence). The CDR3 is 13 residues long. Trimming removed 3 bases at V and 4 bases at J, with 9 bases between. The CDR3 loop is CASSFGNTYGYTF. The CDR3 coding sequence is TGTGCCAGCAGCTTCGGGAACACCTATGGCTACACCTTC. Supplemented by reference TRBV7-9 and TRBJ1-2, the full variable domain reads DTGVSQNPRHKITKRGQNVTFRCDPISEHNRLYWYRQTLGQGPEFLTYFQNEAQLEKSRLLSDRFSAERPKGSFSTLEIQRTEQGDSAMYLCASSFGNTYGYTFGSGTRLTVV.